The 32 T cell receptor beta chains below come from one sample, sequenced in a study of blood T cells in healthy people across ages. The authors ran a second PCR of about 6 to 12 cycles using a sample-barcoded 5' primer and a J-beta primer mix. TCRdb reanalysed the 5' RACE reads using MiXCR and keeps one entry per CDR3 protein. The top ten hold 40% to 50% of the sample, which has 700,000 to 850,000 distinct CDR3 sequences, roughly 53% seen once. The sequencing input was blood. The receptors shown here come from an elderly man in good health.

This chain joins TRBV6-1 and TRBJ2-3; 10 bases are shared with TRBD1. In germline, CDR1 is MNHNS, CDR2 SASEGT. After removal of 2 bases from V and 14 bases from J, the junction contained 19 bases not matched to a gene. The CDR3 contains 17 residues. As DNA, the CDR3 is TGTGCCAGCAGTGAACAGGGACAGGGGTTTTTGTACAGATACGCGTATTTT. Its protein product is CASSEQGQGFLYRYAYF.

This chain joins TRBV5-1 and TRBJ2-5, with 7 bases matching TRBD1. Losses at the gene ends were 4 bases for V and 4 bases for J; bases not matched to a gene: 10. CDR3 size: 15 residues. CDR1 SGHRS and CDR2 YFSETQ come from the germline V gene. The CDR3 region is CASSPRTGSGETQYF. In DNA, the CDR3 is TGCGCCAGCAGCCCTAGGACAGGCTCTGGAGAGACCCAGTACTTC.

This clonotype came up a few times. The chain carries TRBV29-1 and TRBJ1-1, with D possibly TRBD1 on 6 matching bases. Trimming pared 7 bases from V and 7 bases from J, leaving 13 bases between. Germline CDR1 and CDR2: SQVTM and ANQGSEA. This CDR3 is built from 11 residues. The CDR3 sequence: CSAYQGREAFF. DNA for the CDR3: TGCAGCGCTTATCAGGGGCGTGAAGCTTTCTTT.

CDR3 amino acids: CASSYKGGDGYGYTF. The CDR3 DNA sequence: TGCGCCAGCAGCTATAAGGGAGGCGACGGCTATGGCTACACCTTC. The chain joins TRBV5-1 to TRBJ1-2; D not resolved. Germline lookup yields CDR1 SGHRS and CDR2 YFSETQ. There are 15 residues in the CDR3. V was clipped by 3 bases and J by 4 bases, with 16 bases between them.

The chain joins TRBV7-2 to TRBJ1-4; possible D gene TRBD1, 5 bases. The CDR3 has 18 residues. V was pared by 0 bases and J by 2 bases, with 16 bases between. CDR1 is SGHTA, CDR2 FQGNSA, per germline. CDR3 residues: CASSLADGGLTTNEKLFF. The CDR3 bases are TGTGCCAGCAGCTTAGCGGACGGGGGACTAACGACTAATGAAAAACTGTTTTTT.

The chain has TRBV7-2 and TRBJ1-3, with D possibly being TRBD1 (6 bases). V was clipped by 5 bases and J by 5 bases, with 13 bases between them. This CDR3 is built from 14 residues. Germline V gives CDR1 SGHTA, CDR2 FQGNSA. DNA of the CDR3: TGTGCCAGCAGCCCGCGGACAGAGCGAAACACCATATATTTT. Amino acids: CASSPRTERNTIYF.

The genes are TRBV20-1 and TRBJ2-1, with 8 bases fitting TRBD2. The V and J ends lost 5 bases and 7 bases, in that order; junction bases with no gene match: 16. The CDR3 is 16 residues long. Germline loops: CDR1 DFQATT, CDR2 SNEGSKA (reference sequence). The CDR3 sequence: CSAPKAGDPTGNEQFF. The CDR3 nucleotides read TGCAGTGCTCCCAAAGCGGGAGACCCAACTGGAAATGAGCAGTTCTTC.

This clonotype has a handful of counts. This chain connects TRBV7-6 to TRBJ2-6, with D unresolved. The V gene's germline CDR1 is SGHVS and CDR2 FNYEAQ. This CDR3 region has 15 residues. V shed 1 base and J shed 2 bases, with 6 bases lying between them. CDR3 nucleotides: TGTGCCAGCAGCTTAGATTGGGCTGGGGCCAACGTCCTGACTTTC. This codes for CASSLDWAGANVLTF.

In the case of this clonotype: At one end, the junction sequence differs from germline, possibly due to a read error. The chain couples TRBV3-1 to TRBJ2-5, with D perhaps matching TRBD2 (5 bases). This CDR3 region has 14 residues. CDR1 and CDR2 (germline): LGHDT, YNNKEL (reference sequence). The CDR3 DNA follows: TGTGCCAGCGGCCAATGGGGAGACGGAGAGACCCAGTACTTC. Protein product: CASGQWGDGETQYF.

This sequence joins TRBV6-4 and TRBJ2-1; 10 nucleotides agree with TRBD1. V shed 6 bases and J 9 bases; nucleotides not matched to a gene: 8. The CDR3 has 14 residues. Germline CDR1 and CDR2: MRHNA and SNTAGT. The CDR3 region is CASRQTGGGGEQFF. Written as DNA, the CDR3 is TGTGCCAGCAGACAGACAGGGGGCGGTGGTGAGCAGTTCTTC.

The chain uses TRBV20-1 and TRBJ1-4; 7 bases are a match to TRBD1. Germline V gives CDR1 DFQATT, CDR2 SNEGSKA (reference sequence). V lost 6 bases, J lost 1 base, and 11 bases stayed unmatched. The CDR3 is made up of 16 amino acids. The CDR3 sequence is CSASLRGRETNEKLFF. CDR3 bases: TGCAGTGCCTCCTTAAGGGGGCGCGAAACTAATGAAAAACTGTTTTTT.

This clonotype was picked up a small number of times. DNA of the CDR3: TGTGCCAGCAGCTTATCGGGACAAAACTACGAGCAGTACTTC. It encodes CASSLSGQNYEQYF. The chain uses TRBV7-2 and TRBJ2-7; D is perhaps TRBD1 (6 bases). Germline V gives CDR1 SGHTA, CDR2 FQGNSA. The CDR3 has 14 amino acids. The V end lost 2 bases, the J end lost 3 bases, and 11 bases lay between the germline ends.

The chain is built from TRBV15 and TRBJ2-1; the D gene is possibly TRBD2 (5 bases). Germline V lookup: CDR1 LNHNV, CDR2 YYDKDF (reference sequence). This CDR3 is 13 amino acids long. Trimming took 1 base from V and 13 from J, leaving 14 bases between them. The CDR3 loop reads CATSRGGQETQFF. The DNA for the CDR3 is TGTGCCACCAGCAGAGGAGGGCAAGAGACCCAGTTCTTC.

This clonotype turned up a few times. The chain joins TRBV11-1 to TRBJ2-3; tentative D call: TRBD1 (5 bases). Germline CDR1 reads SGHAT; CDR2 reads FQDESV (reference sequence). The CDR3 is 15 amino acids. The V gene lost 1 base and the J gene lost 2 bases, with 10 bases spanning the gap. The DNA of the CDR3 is TGTGCCAGCAGCTTAGAAACAGGACCCACAGATACGCAGTATTTT. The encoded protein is CASSLETGPTDTQYF.

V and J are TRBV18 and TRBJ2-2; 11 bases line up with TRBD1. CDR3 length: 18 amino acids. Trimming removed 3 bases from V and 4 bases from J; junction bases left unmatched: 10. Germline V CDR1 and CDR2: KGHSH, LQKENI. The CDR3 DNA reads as TGTGCCAGCTCACCCCAGTACTGGACAGGGGGCATCACCGGGGAGCTGTTTTTT. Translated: CASSPQYWTGGITGELFF.

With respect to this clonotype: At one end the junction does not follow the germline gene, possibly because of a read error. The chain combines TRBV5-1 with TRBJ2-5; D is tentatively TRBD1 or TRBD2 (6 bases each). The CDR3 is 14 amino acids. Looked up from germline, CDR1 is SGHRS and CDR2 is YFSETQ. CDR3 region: CTSSLEGHPKTQYF. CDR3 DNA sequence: TGCACCAGCAGCTTGGAGGGACATCCAAAGACCCAGTACTTC.

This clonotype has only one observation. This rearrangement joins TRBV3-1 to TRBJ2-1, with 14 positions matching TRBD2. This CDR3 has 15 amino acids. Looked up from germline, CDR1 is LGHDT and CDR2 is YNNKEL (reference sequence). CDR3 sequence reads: CARPGLAGENDEQFF. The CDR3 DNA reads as TGTGCAAGACCGGGACTAGCGGGAGAAAACGATGAGCAGTTCTTC.

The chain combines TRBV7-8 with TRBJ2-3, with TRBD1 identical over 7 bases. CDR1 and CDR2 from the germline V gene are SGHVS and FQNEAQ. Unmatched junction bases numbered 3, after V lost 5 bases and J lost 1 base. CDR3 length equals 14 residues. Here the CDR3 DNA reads TGTGCCAGCAGCCGGGACAGAGGCACAGATACGCAGTATTTT. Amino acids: CASSRDRGTDTQYF.

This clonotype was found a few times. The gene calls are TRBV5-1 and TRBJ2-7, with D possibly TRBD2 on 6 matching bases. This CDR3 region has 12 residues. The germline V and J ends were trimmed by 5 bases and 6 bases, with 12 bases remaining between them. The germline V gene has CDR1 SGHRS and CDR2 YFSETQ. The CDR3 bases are TGCGCCAGCAGAGGAGGGGCGCTCGAGCAGTACTTC. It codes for CASRGGALEQYF.

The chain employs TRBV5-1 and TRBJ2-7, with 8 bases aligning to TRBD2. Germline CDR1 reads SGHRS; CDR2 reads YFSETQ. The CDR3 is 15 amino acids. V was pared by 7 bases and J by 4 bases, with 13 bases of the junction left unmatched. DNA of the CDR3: TGCGCCAGCTCCCCCGGGGGGGAGTCAGGGTACGAGCAGTACTTC. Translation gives CASSPGGESGYEQYF.

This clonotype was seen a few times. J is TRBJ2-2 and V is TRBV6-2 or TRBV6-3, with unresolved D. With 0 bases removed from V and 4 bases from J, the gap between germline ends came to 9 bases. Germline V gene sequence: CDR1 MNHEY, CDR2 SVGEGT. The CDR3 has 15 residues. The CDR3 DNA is TGTGCCAGCAGTTACTCTTTTCCGGGCACCGGGGAGCTGTTTTTT. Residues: CASSYSFPGTGELFF.

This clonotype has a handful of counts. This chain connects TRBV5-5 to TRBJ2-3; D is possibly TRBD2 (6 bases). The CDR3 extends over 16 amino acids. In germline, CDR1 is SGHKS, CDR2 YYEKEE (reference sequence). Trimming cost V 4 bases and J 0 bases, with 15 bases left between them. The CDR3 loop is CASSPNFGGSTDTQYF. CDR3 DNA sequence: TGTGCCAGCAGCCCGAATTTCGGAGGGAGCACAGATACGCAGTATTTT.

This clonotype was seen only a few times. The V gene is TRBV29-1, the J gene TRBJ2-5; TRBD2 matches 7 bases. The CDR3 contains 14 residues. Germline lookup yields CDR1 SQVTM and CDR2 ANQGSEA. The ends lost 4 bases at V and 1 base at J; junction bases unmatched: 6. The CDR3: CSVVGAGIQETQYF. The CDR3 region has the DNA TGCAGCGTTGTAGGAGCGGGGATCCAAGAGACCCAGTACTTC.

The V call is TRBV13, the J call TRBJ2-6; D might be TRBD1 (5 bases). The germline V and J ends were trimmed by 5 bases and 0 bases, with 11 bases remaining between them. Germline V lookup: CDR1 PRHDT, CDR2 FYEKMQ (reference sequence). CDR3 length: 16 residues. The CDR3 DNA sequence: TGTGCCAGCAGCACCAGGGTGCCCTCTGGGGCCAACGTCCTGACTTTC. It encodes CASSTRVPSGANVLTF.

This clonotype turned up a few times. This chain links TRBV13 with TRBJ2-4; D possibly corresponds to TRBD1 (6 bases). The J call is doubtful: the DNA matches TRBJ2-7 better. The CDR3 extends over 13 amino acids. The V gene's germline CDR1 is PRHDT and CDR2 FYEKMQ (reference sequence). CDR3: CASSEGVRNEQYF. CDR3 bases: TGTGCCAGCAGCGAGGGGGTTAGGAACGAGCAGTACTTC.

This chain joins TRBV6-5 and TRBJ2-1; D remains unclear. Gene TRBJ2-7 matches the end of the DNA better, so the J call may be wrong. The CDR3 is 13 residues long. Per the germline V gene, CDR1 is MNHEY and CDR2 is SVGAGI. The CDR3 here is CASRRDSYNEQYF. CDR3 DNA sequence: TGTGCCAGCCGCCGTGACTCCTACAATGAGCAGTACTTC.

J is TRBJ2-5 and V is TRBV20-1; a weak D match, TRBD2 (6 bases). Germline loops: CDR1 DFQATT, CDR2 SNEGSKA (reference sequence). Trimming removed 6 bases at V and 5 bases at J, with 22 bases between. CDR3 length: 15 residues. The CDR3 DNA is TGCAGTGCGAGCGCCCCGGGCCTCGGAGGGGAGACCCAGTACTTC. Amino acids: CSASAPGLGGETQYF.

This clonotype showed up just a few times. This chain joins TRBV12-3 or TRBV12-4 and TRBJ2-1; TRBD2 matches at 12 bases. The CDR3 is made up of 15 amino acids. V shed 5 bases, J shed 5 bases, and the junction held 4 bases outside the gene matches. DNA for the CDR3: TGTGCCAGCAGTCTTCGACTAGCGGGGGACAATGAGCAGTTCTTC. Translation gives CASSLRLAGDNEQFF.

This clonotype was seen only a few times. As DNA, the CDR3 is TGCAGTGCTAGAGGGACCAGGGCGGGAGAGGTCACCGAGCAGTACTTC. Translating it yields CSARGTRAGEVTEQYF. The chain recombines TRBV20-1 with TRBJ2-7, with 7 bases aligning to TRBD2. Germline CDR1 DFQATT, CDR2 SNEGSKA (reference sequence). The CDR3 covers 16 residues. J lost 6 bases, V lost 1 base, and 15 bases had no gene match.

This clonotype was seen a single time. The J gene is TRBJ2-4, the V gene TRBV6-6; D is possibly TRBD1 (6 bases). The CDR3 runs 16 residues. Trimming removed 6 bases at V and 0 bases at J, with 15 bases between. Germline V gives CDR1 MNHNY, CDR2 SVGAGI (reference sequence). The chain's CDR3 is CASSLGTSLAKNIQYF. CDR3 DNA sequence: TGTGCCAGCAGCCTCGGGACATCGCTAGCCAAAAACATTCAGTACTTC.

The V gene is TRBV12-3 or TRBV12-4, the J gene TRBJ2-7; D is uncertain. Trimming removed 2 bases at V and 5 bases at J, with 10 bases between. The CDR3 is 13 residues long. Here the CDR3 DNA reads TGTGCCAGCAGTTTAAGACGGCGCGACGAGCAGTACTTC. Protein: CASSLRRRDEQYF.

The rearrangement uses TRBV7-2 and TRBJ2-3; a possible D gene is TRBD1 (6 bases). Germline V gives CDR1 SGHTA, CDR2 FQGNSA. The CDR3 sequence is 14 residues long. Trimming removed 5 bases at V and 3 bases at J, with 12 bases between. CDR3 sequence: CASSLTGRTDTQYF. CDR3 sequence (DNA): TGTGCCAGCAGCCTCACAGGGCGTACAGATACGCAGTATTTT.